Given below is one T cell receptor beta chain in context. These data belong to a study of blood T cell repertoires in COVID-19. Study overall: Nucleic acid was either cDNA or gDNA, and it came from T cells, B-cell-depleted T cells, or PBMCs.

Sequencing used immunoSEQ multiplex PCR; TCRdb keeps in-frame clones, though not all of them. The repertoire has some 170,000 clones, roughly 87% of them found once; the top ten carry around 1.5%. The clonotype originates from a woman in her forties or fifties with acute or convalescent COVID-19. Sequenced material: peripheral blood.

DNA of the CDR3: TGTGCCAGCAGCCAAGCGGGAGTAAGCTACGAGCAGTACTTC. It codes for CASSQAGVSYEQYF. This sequence joins TRBV7-2 and TRBJ2-7; 8 bases align to TRBD2. Losses at the gene ends were 5 bases for V and 3 bases for J; bases not matched to a gene: 6. The CDR3 runs 14 residues. CDR1 and CDR2 from the germline V gene are SGHTA and FQGNSA.